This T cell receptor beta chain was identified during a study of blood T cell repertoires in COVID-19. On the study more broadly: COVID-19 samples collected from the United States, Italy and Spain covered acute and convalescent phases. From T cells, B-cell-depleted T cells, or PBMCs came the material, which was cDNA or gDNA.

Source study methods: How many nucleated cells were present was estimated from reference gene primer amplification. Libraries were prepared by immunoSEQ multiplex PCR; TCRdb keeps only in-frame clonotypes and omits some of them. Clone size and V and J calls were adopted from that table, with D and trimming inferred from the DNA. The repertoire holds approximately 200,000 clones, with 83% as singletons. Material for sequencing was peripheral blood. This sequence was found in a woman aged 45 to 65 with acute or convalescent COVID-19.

CDR3 nucleotides: TGTGCCAGCAGCTTAATCCGGGGGGGCACCGGGGAGCTGTTTTTT. Its translation: CASSLIRGGTGELFF. The chain links TRBV11-2 to TRBJ2-2; 8 nucleotides align to TRBD2. The CDR3 runs 15 residues. Germline trimming cut 2 bases from V and 4 bases from J; bases unmatched to any gene: 3. Germline V CDR1 and CDR2: SGHAT, FQNNGV.